This note documents a single TCR beta chain sequence. This specimen comes from a study of T cell changes during pregnancy in multiple sclerosis. TCRdb's copy holds only in-frame clones and misses some; the assay was immunoSEQ multiplex PCR. The sample carries roughly 38,000 clones, under 95% recorded once. The CDR3 runs to 15 residues. V was trimmed by 9 bases and J by 1 base, leaving 18 bases between them. Germline CDR1 and CDR2: KGHSH and LQKENI. The sample was CD4+ T cells from peripheral blood mononuclear cells, taken in the second trimester of pregnancy. The receptor was isolated from a female donor in good health, enrolled as a control in a pregnancy study. V usage is TRBV18 and J usage is TRBJ1-1; D possibly corresponds to TRBD1 (5 bases). CDR3 loop: CASSMGLSENTEAFF. The CDR3 region has the DNA TGTGCCAGTTCAATGGGGCTAAGCGAGAACACTGAAGCTTTCTTT.